Each of the 28 T cell receptor beta chains below was sequenced from the same sample in a study of vaccination and CD4 T cells after COVID-19. For these TCRs, the target antigens are not known. Documented treatment: approximately nine-day PBMC culture with coronavirus spike peptide pools or control peptides (ViraFEST assay). Cultured CD4+ T-cell DNA underwent Oncomine TCR Beta short-read sequencing. TCRdb re-called the PCR reads with MiXCR, one entry per CDR3 protein. Of about 20,000 distinct CDR3 sequences listed, 43% are singletons. Here the sequenced sample was CD4+ T cells from blood, cultured in vitro, taken after SARS-CoV-2 vaccination. These receptors all stem from a human donor who had recovered from COVID-19.

The CDR3 here is CASSQTGGPGETQYF. DNA of the CDR3: TGCGCCAGCAGCCAGACGGGAGGGCCTGGCGAGACCCAGTACTTC. The chain has TRBV4-1 and TRBJ2-5, with 8 bases that match TRBD2. Germline lookup yields CDR1 MGHRA and CDR2 YSYEKL. CDR3 length equals 15 residues. The trim removed 3 bases at V and 5 bases at J, leaving 8 bases unmatched.

CDR3 DNA: TGTGCCATCAGTGAACAGGGATCTGGGGCCAACGTCCTGACTTTC. Translated: CAISEQGSGANVLTF. The V gene is TRBV10-3, the J gene TRBJ2-6; D may be TRBD1 (6 bases). This CDR3 has 15 residues. Per germline, CDR1 ENHRY and CDR2 SYGVKD. Trimming left V 3 bases short and J 1 base short, with 7 bases between.

The sample holds a few counts of this clonotype. The chain combines TRBV11-2 with TRBJ1-6; D unclear. The CDR3 loop spans 13 amino acids. V lost 6 bases and J lost 11, with 14 bases in between. Germline-derived CDR1 and CDR2 are SGHAT and FQNNGV. The CDR3: CASSDSRLTPLHF. CDR3 DNA: TGTGCCAGCAGTGACTCCCGTTTGACACCCCTCCACTTT.

J is TRBJ2-7 and V is TRBV5-5; 9 bases agree with TRBD1. Germline V lookup: CDR1 SGHKS, CDR2 YYEKEE (reference sequence). The junction had 9 bases not matched to a gene; V was cut back by 6 bases and J by 2 bases. CDR3 length equals 15 residues. In nucleotides, the CDR3 is TGTGCCAGCACCCTACAGGGGGCCACCCCCTACGAGCAGTACTTC. Translating it yields CASTLQGATPYEQYF.

This clonotype was seen a few times. The chain has TRBV7-2 and TRBJ2-7; D is undetermined. Trimming took off 5 bases at V and 2 bases at J, with 10 bases between the two ends. CDR3 size: 13 residues. Per germline, CDR1 SGHTA and CDR2 FQGNSA. As DNA, the CDR3 is TGTGCCAGCAGCCTAACCGGAACCTACGAGCAGTACTTC. Amino acids: CASSLTGTYEQYF.

The genes are TRBV20-1 and TRBJ2-3; D is perhaps TRBD2 (6 bases). The length of the CDR3 is 15 residues. V gave up 4 bases and J gave up 2 bases, with 16 bases separating them. Germline V gene lookup returns CDR1 DFQATT and CDR2 SNEGSKA (reference sequence). CDR3 protein: CSAMGPAGFTDTQYF. CDR3 coding DNA: TGCAGTGCTATGGGCCCCGCGGGGTTCACAGATACGCAGTATTTT.

The chain couples TRBV7-6 to TRBJ1-5; 8 nucleotides align to TRBD1. Germline V CDR1 and CDR2: SGHVS, FNYEAQ. The CDR3 runs 13 residues. Trimming removed 5 bases from V and 5 bases from J; junction bases left unmatched: 2. For the CDR3, the DNA is TGTGCCAGCAGCCAGGGGGCGGATCAGCCCCAGCATTTT. It translates to CASSQGADQPQHF. The full variable domain, with the rest looked up from reference TRBV7-6 and TRBJ1-5, is GAGVSQSPRYKVTKRGQDVALRCDPISGHVSLYWYRQALGQGPEFLTYFNYEAQQDKSGLPNDRFSAERPEGSISTLTIQRTEQRDSAMYRCASSQGADQPQHFGDGTRLSIL.

The V and J genes are TRBV7-9 and TRBJ1-2, with TRBD1 identical over 9 bases. The CDR3 runs to 13 residues. The V segment lost 6 bases and the J segment 7 bases; nucleotides outside the gene matches: 6. Germline-derived CDR1 and CDR2 are SEHNR and FQNEAQ (reference sequence). The CDR3 nucleotides read TGTGCCAGCAGTCCGGACAGGGGAACTGGCTACACCTTC. Protein product: CASSPDRGTGYTF.

This clonotype showed up just a few times. The gene calls are TRBV20-1 and TRBJ1-3, with D uncertain. Germline V gene sequence: CDR1 DFQATT, CDR2 SNEGSKA (reference sequence). Trimming took off 7 bases at V and 0 bases at J, with 7 bases between the two ends. This CDR3 region has 12 residues. This chain's CDR3 is CSVRVSGNTIYF. The CDR3 DNA reads TGCAGTGTCCGGGTCTCTGGAAACACCATATATTTT.

The chain uses TRBV5-5 and TRBJ1-5, with 8 bases aligning to TRBD1. The V gene end was trimmed by 4 bases and the J gene end by 5 bases; junction bases not matched to a gene: 8. Germline V CDR1 and CDR2: SGHKS, YYEKEE (reference sequence). The CDR3 sequence is 15 residues long. The CDR3 sequence is CASSLTGAFDQPQHF. CDR3 bases: TGTGCCAGCAGCCTGACAGGGGCTTTCGATCAGCCCCAGCATTTT.

The chain links TRBV15 to TRBJ1-5; D perhaps matches TRBD1 (6 bases). This CDR3 has 14 amino acids. V was shortened by 2 bases and J by 5 bases, with 10 bases between the two germline ends. Germline loops: CDR1 LNHNV, CDR2 YYDKDF (reference sequence). The CDR3 region is CATSRTNRDQPQHF. In nucleotides, the CDR3 is TGTGCCACCAGCAGAACGAACAGGGATCAGCCCCAGCATTTT.

Turning to this clonotype: Mismatch with germline at one junction end may stem from a read error. J is TRBJ2-5 and V is TRBV18; D uncertain. Germline V gene lookup returns CDR1 KGHSH and CDR2 LQKENI. The CDR3 is 13 amino acids. CDR3 residues: CASSPFGEETQYF. In DNA form, the CDR3 reads TGTGCCAGCTCACCATTTGGCGAAGAAACCCAGTACTTC.

This clonotype showed up just a few times. In DNA form, the CDR3 reads TGTGCCAGCAGCTTAGCGGGGAGCAATCAGCCCCAGCATTTT. Residues: CASSLAGSNQPQHF. The chain carries TRBV7-8 and TRBJ1-5; D not resolved. Looked up from germline, CDR1 is SGHVS and CDR2 is FQNEAQ. The CDR3 length is 14 residues. The V and J ends lost 0 bases and 1 base respectively, with 4 bases between them.

Only a few counts were recorded for this clonotype. CDR3 DNA sequence: TGTGCCAGCAGTGCAAGTCTAGGGTTCAATGAGCAGTTCTTC. This codes for CASSASLGFNEQFF. The chain has TRBV6-2 or TRBV6-3 and TRBJ2-1; no reliable D call. Deletions cut 5 bases from V and 6 bases from J, with 14 bases between. Germline V gene sequence: CDR1 MNHEY, CDR2 SVGEGT. The CDR3 extends over 14 amino acids.

The sample holds a few counts of this clonotype. This chain links TRBV19 with TRBJ2-2; D is undetermined. The CDR3 length is 14 residues. Germline CDR1 is LNHDA and CDR2 is SQIVND (reference sequence). Deletions cut 2 bases from V and 6 bases from J, with 10 bases between. The CDR3 DNA reads as TGTGCCAGTAGTATATCTGGGGAATCCGGGGAGCTGTTTTTT. It specifies CASSISGESGELFF.

This clonotype showed up just a few times. The chain is built from TRBV7-2 and TRBJ2-4; 7 positions match TRBD1. Per the germline V gene, CDR1 is SGHTA and CDR2 is FQGNSA. The length of the CDR3 is 16 residues. The V segment lost 1 base and the J segment 0 bases; nucleotides outside the gene matches: 3. CDR3 nucleotide sequence: TGTGCCAGCAGCTTAGAAGGGGGCAGAGCCAAAAACATTCAGTACTTC. Translating gives CASSLEGGRAKNIQYF. The variable domain in full, completed from reference TRBV7-2 and TRBJ2-4, reads GAGVSQSPSNKVTEKGKDVELRCDPISGHTALYWYRQSLGQGLEFLIYFQGNSAPDKSGLPSDRFSAERTGGSVSTLTIQRTQQEDSAVYLCASSLEGGRAKNIQYFGAGTRLSVL.

This chain connects TRBV11-1 to TRBJ1-6; D is perhaps TRBD1 (5 bases). This CDR3 spans 15 amino acids. Germline V gene lookup returns CDR1 SGHAT and CDR2 FQDESV (reference sequence). V was cut by 4 bases and J by 4 bases, with 11 bases left in between. The CDR3 sequence is CASSSRRGYNSPLHF. The CDR3 bases are TGTGCCAGCAGCTCACGGCGGGGGTATAATTCACCCCTCCACTTT.

The chain links TRBV30 to TRBJ1-2, with no clear D. V lost 5 bases to trimming and J lost 2 bases, with 9 bases between them. The V gene's germline CDR1 is GTSNPN and CDR2 SVGIG (reference sequence). CDR3 length equals 12 residues. The CDR3 coding sequence is TGTGCCTGGCATAGAGGGAACTATGGCTACACCTTC. It specifies CAWHRGNYGYTF.

The V and J genes are TRBV7-2 and TRBJ1-1; 7 bases line up with TRBD1. V lost 1 base and J lost 4; bases outside the gene matches: 3. The CDR3 loop spans 14 amino acids. Germline CDR1 and CDR2: SGHTA and FQGNSA. CDR3 loop: CASSLDRGFTEAFF. The CDR3 region has the DNA TGTGCCAGCAGCTTAGACAGGGGTTTCACTGAAGCTTTCTTT.

The chain uses TRBV12-3 or TRBV12-4 and TRBJ2-1; 9 bases are shared with TRBD2. Unmatched junction bases numbered 6, after V lost 8 bases and J lost 7 bases. CDR3 length: 13 amino acids. CDR3 nucleotide sequence: TGTGCCAGCGAGCGCGGGGGGGCTAATGAGCAGTTCTTC. Its protein is CASERGGANEQFF.

The chain has TRBV19 and TRBJ1-2; D remains unclear. CDR3 length: 15 amino acids. The V end lost 7 bases, the J end lost 0 bases, and 15 bases lay between the germline ends. Germline-derived CDR1 and CDR2 are LNHDA and SQIVND (reference sequence). The CDR3 reads CASNFRGRTNYGYTF. In nucleotides, the CDR3 is TGTGCCAGTAACTTCCGAGGTCGAACTAACTATGGCTACACCTTC.

This clonotype was observed a few times. This chain joins TRBV28 and TRBJ1-2; D might be TRBD1 (5 bases). Germline CDR1 is MDHEN and CDR2 is SYDVKM. The CDR3 runs 14 residues. Trimming removed 2 bases at V and 5 bases at J, with 12 bases between. In DNA form, the CDR3 reads TGTGCCAGCAGTTTACCCCTTCAGGGATATGGCTACACCTTC. Translating gives CASSLPLQGYGYTF.

This clonotype was seen only a few times. The rearrangement links TRBV11-1 to TRBJ1-1, with D perhaps matching TRBD1 (5 bases). This CDR3 is 13 amino acids long. CDR1 and CDR2 (germline): SGHAT, FQDESV (reference sequence). V was cut by 7 bases and J by 6 bases, with 15 bases left in between. CDR3 region: CASTHAGGSEAFF. The CDR3 DNA reads TGTGCCAGCACCCACGCCGGGGGTTCTGAAGCTTTCTTT. Full variable domain (outside the CDR3, taken from reference TRBV11-1 and TRBJ1-1): EAEVAQSPRYKITEKSQAVAFWCDPISGHATLYWYRQILGQGPELLVQFQDESVVDDSQLPKDRFSAERLKGVDSTLKIQPAELGDSAMYLCASTHAGGSEAFFGQGTRLTVV.

The chain is built from TRBV5-4 and TRBJ2-2; no firm D call. Germline CDR1 is SGHNT and CDR2 is YYREEE (reference sequence). The CDR3 totals 13 residues. Trimming left V 0 bases short and J 4 bases short, with 4 bases between. Here the CDR3 reads CASSLVGTGELFF. For the CDR3, the DNA is TGTGCCAGCAGCTTGGTGGGCACCGGGGAGCTGTTTTTT.

Here the CDR3 reads CASSKVRREIARSGELFF. Here the CDR3 DNA reads TGTGCCAGCAGCAAAGTTAGGCGGGAGATTGCTCGAAGCGGGGAGCTGTTTTTT. The V gene is TRBV21-1, the J gene TRBJ2-2; the DNA was not used to check the table's D call, TRBD2. TRBV21-1 is a listed pseudogene. This CDR3 region has 18 residues.

This chain connects TRBV28 to TRBJ1-1; 9 nucleotides match TRBD1. J lost 8 bases, V lost 5 bases, and 12 bases had no gene match. Germline CDR1 is MDHEN and CDR2 is SYDVKM. The CDR3 spans 15 residues. The chain's CDR3 is CASSPPTGGEPEAFF. CDR3 in DNA: TGTGCCAGCAGTCCGCCGACAGGGGGAGAACCCGAAGCTTTCTTT.

The rearrangement uses TRBV5-1 and TRBJ1-6, with unresolved D. V gave up 0 bases and J gave up 10 bases, with 17 bases separating them. Germline V CDR1 and CDR2: SGHRS, YFSETQ. CDR3 length: 16 residues. The CDR3 region is CASSLAGNGIQSPLHF. Here the CDR3 DNA reads TGCGCCAGCAGCTTGGCCGGTAATGGGATTCAATCACCCCTCCACTTT.

In its sample, this clonotype was seen a few times. The rearrangement joins TRBV19 to TRBJ1-1; 7 bases are shared with TRBD1. Germline V CDR1 and CDR2: LNHDA, SQIVND (reference sequence). V gave up 4 bases and J gave up 0 bases; unmatched junction bases: 5. The CDR3 is 15 residues long. The chain's CDR3 is CASSTHRGMNTEAFF. CDR3 nucleotide sequence: TGTGCCAGTAGTACCCACAGGGGTATGAACACTGAAGCTTTCTTT. Based on the CDR3 plus reference TRBV19 and TRBJ1-1, the full variable domain is DGGITQSPKYLFRKEGQNVTLSCEQNLNHDAMYWYRQDPGQGLRLIYYSQIVNDFQKGDIAEGYSVSREKKESFPLTVTSAQKNPTAFYLCASSTHRGMNTEAFFGQGTRLTVV.